This record looks at one T cell receptor (beta chain) sequence and its context. One entry per CDR3 protein, called by TCRdb with MiXCR from the 5' RACE reads. The sample records 1.5 million to 2 million distinct CDR3 sequences, under 35% being singletons. This specimen comes from a study of identical twins. This CDR3 spans 13 amino acids. V was trimmed by 1 base and J by 2 bases, leaving 9 bases between them. Looked up from germline, CDR1 is DFQATT and CDR2 is SNEGSKA (reference sequence). The rearrangement joins TRBV20-1 to TRBJ2-7; no firm D call. The specimen was cord blood. This TCR derives from a newborn girl in good health. The CDR3 loop reads CSARVGFTYEQYF. CDR3 DNA sequence: TGCAGTGCTAGAGTTGGCTTCACCTACGAGCAGTACTTC.